Shown below are 10 T cell receptor beta chains from a single sample sequenced in a study of shared clonotypes between healthy human individuals. Measured with immunoSEQ multiplex PCR; TCRdb has only the in-frame clones, and not every one. The profile covers 2 million to 3 million clones, with over 85% appearing a single time and 0.14% taken by the ten largest. The specimen sequenced was naive CD4+ T cells sorted from blood. As to subset: CD45RA+ positively selected. The source of these receptors is a man aged 18-30 years in good health.

The chain recombines TRBV4-3 with TRBJ1-1; no definite D call. V was clipped by 0 bases and J by 1 base, with 12 bases between them. Looked up from germline, CDR1 is LGHNA and CDR2 is YSLEER. The CDR3 has 16 residues. The CDR3 nucleotides are TGCGCCAGCAGCCAAGATTCTGGGTCGGCGAACACTGAAGCTTTCTTT. It is translated as CASSQDSGSANTEAFF.

This sequence joins TRBV5-6 and TRBJ2-1; TRBD1 is a possible D gene (5 bases). Trimming took 2 bases from V and 8 from J, leaving 11 bases between them. This CDR3 has 13 amino acids. CDR1 and CDR2 from the germline V gene are SGHDT and YYEEEE. The DNA of the CDR3 is TGTGCCAGCAGCTTCGGCAGGGCGGATGAGCAGTTCTTC. It translates to CASSFGRADEQFF.

On this clone: At the DNA level, this CDR3 is encoded by other sequences in the same sample as well. This chain uses TRBV4-1 with TRBJ1-5; no clear D. Germline V gene data show CDR1 as MGHRA and CDR2 as YSYEKL. CDR3 length equals 12 residues. Deletions cut 1 base from V and 10 bases from J, with 8 bases between. The DNA for the CDR3 is TGCGCCAGCAGCCAAGTGGGAGGACCCCAGCATTTT. This translates into CASSQVGGPQHF.

V gene TRBV7-9 combines with J gene TRBJ2-1, with a possible D match to TRBD2 (5 bases). V lost 9 bases, J lost 8 bases, and 23 bases lay in between. Per the germline V gene, CDR1 is SEHNR and CDR2 is FQNEAQ (reference sequence). The CDR3 extends over 15 amino acids. CDR3 region: CASLPTRESIHEQFF. In DNA, the CDR3 is TGTGCCAGTCTACCAACTAGGGAGAGTATTCATGAGCAGTTCTTC. Complete variable domain (other parts from reference TRBV7-9 and TRBJ2-1): DTGVSQNPRHKITKRGQNVTFRCDPISEHNRLYWYRQTLGQGPEFLTYFQNEAQLEKSRLLSDRFSAERPKGSFSTLEIQRTEQGDSAMYLCASLPTRESIHEQFFGPGTRLTVL.

This clone was seen just once. The chain carries TRBV5-4 and TRBJ1-2; 9 nucleotides line up with TRBD1. V lost 0 bases, J lost 4 bases, and 7 bases stayed unmatched. The CDR3 consists of 16 residues. Germline lookup yields CDR1 SGHNT and CDR2 YYREEE (reference sequence). The CDR3 spells CASSLGRTGVGYGYTF. The CDR3 bases are TGTGCCAGCAGCTTGGGGCGGACAGGGGTGGGCTATGGCTACACCTTC. Combining the CDR3 with reference TRBV5-4 and TRBJ1-2 gives the whole variable domain ETGVTQSPTHLIKTRGQQVTLRCSSQSGHNTVSWYQQALGQGPQFIFQYYREEENGRGNFPPRFSGLQFPNYSSELNVNALELDDSALYLCASSLGRTGVGYGYTFGSGTRLTVV.

V is TRBV6-5 and J is TRBJ2-7; 13 bases are a match to TRBD2. V lost 6 bases and J lost 4; bases outside the gene matches: 6. The CDR3 is 15 residues long. CDR1 MNHEY and CDR2 SVGAGI come from the germline V gene. The CDR3 DNA reads TGTGCCAGCAGGCAAAGGACTAGCGGGAGTTACGAGCAGTACTTC. Its protein is CASRQRTSGSYEQYF.

The chain couples TRBV6-5 to TRBJ2-7; TRBD2 matches 10 bases. There are 15 residues in the CDR3. Germline V CDR1 and CDR2: MNHEY, SVGAGI. Unmatched junction bases numbered 8, after V lost 4 bases and J lost 5 bases. CDR3 nucleotide sequence: TGTGCCAGCAGTTTCTCTAGCGGGAGTACCCACGAGCAGTACTTC. This codes for CASSFSSGSTHEQYF.

J is TRBJ2-2 and V is TRBV2; 7 bases line up with TRBD2. In germline, CDR1 is SNHLY, CDR2 FYNNEI. This CDR3 has 14 amino acids. Trimming removed 7 bases from V and 1 base from J; junction bases left unmatched: 3. The CDR3: CASTSSGNTGELFF. As DNA, the CDR3 is TGTGCCAGCACGTCTAGCGGGAACACCGGGGAGCTGTTTTTT.

Worth noting for this clone: Within the sample, other DNA sequences also encode this same CDR3. J is TRBJ1-1 and V is TRBV7-6, with D tentatively TRBD1 (6 bases). CDR3 size: 13 residues. In germline, CDR1 is SGHVS, CDR2 FNYEAQ. Trimming took 5 bases from V and 1 from J, leaving 8 bases between them. CDR3 in amino acids: CASSRQENTEAFF. DNA for the CDR3: TGTGCCAGCAGCCGACAGGAGAACACTGAAGCTTTCTTT. Full variable domain (rest looked up from reference TRBV7-6 and TRBJ1-1): GAGVSQSPRYKVTKRGQDVALRCDPISGHVSLYWYRQALGQGPEFLTYFNYEAQQDKSGLPNDRFSAERPEGSISTLTIQRTEQRDSAMYRCASSRQENTEAFFGQGTRLTVV.

The chain combines TRBV19 with TRBJ1-1; TRBD1 matches at 11 bases. Per the germline V gene, CDR1 is LNHDA and CDR2 is SQIVND (reference sequence). Germline trimming cut 5 bases from V and 6 bases from J; bases unmatched to any gene: 11. The CDR3 contains 16 residues. The CDR3 nucleotides are TGTGCCAGTAGTGTTTCCGGGACAGGGGGGAAGGCTGAAGCTTTCTTT. It encodes CASSVSGTGGKAEAFF.